This TCR beta chain was documented in a study of T cell repertoires in cytomegalovirus infection. Looking at the study overall: Both a matching HLA type and CMV infection were indicated by public TCR beta signatures. Study-wide results and caveats: HLA-C-restricted CMV-specific TCR beta clonotypes were dominant in the ex vivo response.

V lost 0 bases, J lost 6 bases, and 9 bases lay in between. This CDR3 is 14 amino acids long. Germline assignment: CDR1 SGHVS and CDR2 FQNEAQ. TCRdb recomputed calls from the reads with MiXCR, one row per CDR3 protein. The sample shows about 600,000 distinct CDR3 sequences, about 24% of them seen only once. This clonotype showed up just a few times. Its specificity is unknown. The chain employs TRBV7-8 and TRBJ2-1; no firm D call. The sequenced sample consisted of CD8+ T cells from PBMCs. The TCR was taken from a human donor in good health (CMV status not recorded). Some clones in this sample may be carry-over from other donors' samples. CDR3 coding DNA: TGTGCCAGCAGCTTAGCGTTTTCCGGCAATGAGCAGTTCTTC. Amino acid sequence: CASSLAFSGNEQFF.